This T cell receptor beta chain originates from a study of blood T cell repertoires in COVID-19. Across the whole study: Whether acute or convalescent, the COVID-19 samples came from the United States, Italy and Spain. T cells, B-cell-depleted T cells, or PBMCs provided the cDNA or gDNA that served as material.

V was pared by 2 bases and J by 1 base, with 8 bases between. The CDR3 length is 14 residues. Germline V CDR1 and CDR2: LGHDT, YNNKEL (reference sequence). The protocol was immunoSEQ multiplex PCR, while the TCRdb copy is restricted to in-frame clones and leaves out a portion. The table lists about 230,000 clones, 81% of them singletons, with roughly 8% in the top ten. The specimen was peripheral blood. The origin of this receptor is a woman older than 75 with COVID-19, enrolled during active disease. The chain links TRBV3-1 (or the pseudogene TRBV3-2) to TRBJ2-5; no reliable D call. The CDR3 is CASSQSQAQETQYF. The CDR3 DNA sequence: TGTGCCAGCAGCCAATCTCAAGCCCAAGAGACCCAGTACTTC.